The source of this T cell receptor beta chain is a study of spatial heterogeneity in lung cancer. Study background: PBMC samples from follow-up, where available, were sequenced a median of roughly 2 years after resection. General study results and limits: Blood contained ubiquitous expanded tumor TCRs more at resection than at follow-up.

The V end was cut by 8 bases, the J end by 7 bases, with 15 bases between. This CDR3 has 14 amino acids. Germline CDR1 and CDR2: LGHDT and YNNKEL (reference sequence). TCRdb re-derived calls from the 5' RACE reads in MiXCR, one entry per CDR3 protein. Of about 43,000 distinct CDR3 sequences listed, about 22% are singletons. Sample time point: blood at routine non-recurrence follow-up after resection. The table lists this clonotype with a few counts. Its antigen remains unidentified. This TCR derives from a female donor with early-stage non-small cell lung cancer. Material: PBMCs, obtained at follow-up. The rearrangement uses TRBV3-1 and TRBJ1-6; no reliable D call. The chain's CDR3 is CASALGGRNSPLHF. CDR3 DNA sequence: TGTGCCAGCGCTCTAGGTGGACGGAATTCACCCCTCCACTTT.